This T cell receptor (beta chain) came from a study of CD8+CD57+ T cells in acquired aplastic anemia. The wider study: Sorted CD4+ and CD8+ cells yielded roughly 3.4 ug of DNA on average. Points from the study as a whole: Controls and patients did not differ significantly in CD8+ Simpson's diversity. Patients and controls shared roughly 28 CD8+ CDR3 sequences, which appeared highly expressed in patients and within their immunodominant clones.

TCR beta VDJ combinations and CDR3 sequences were profiled from genomic DNA. MiXCR, applied by TCRdb to the reads, yields one record per CDR3 protein. The sample shows 260,000 or so distinct CDR3 sequences, approximately 86% of them seen only once. On this clonotype: No antigen is known for it.

Only patients with CD8+CD57+ cell expansion on flow cytometry were chosen for sequencing. Patients had undergone no therapy by the time their blood was sampled. Sample: sorted CD4+, CD8+, or CD8+CD57+ T cells (not recorded which) from PBMCs. The TCR comes from a human donor with aplastic anemia.

The CDR3 DNA reads as TGTGCCAGCAGTTCTGGCGGGACTTGGGGAGAGACCCAGGAAGCTTTCTTT. Translating it yields CASSSGGTWGETQEAFF. The chain carries TRBV7-3 and TRBJ1-1; TRBD1 might be the D (5 bases). The germline V gene has CDR1 SGHTA and CDR2 FQGTGA. This CDR3 is 17 amino acids long. V was trimmed by 6 bases and J by 8 bases, leaving 28 bases between them. Variable domain in full (rest from reference TRBV7-3 and TRBJ1-1): GAGVSQTPSNKVTEKGKYVELRCDPISGHTALYWYRQSLGQGPEFLIYFQGTGAADDSGLPNDRFFAVRPEGSVSTLKIQRTERGDSAVYLCASSSGGTWGETQEAFFGQGTRLTVV.